This T cell receptor (beta chain) was identified in a study of T-cell reconstitution after alpha-beta-depleted transplantation in children. Study results and limitations: T-cell numbers and diversity, one year after transplant, stemmed largely from T cells that were newly produced. Expanded graft clones numbering several hundred reportedly gave rise to alpha-beta T cells about two months after transplant. There were some patients whose high TCRbeta diversity at day 60 came from surviving recipient T cells and thymic progenitors.

Germline V gene data show CDR1 as SGHTA and CDR2 as FQGNSA. The V end lost 1 base, the J end lost 0 bases, and 6 bases lay between the germline ends. The CDR3 length is 15 residues. Using unique molecular identifiers, the investigators prepared the TCRbeta library. TCRdb called the PCR reads again in MiXCR, with one record for every CDR3 protein. The sample contains 200,000 or so distinct CDR3 sequences, 6.3% of which appear only once. About this clonotype: What it binds is unknown.

This chain connects TRBV7-2 to TRBJ2-2; D is unclear. This receptor was taken from a girl under three years old with combined immunodeficiency, due to receive a stem cell transplant. The sample here was PBMCs, taken before TCRalphabeta/CD19-depleted stem cell transplant. CDR3 loop: CASSLVRANTGELFF. The CDR3 DNA reads TGTGCCAGCAGCTTAGTCCGGGCGAACACCGGGGAGCTGTTTTTT.